The clone carrying this TCR beta chain was seen only once. The CDR3 extends over 15 amino acids. TCRdb's table, derived via immunoSEQ multiplex PCR, lists solely in-frame clones and lacks some. The sample records around 65,000 clones, roughly 77% being singletons. These data come from a study of blood T cell repertoires in COVID-19. The TCR comes from a man at least 80 years old with acute or convalescent COVID-19. The chain uses TRBV12-1 and TRBJ1-5; the D segment call TRBD1 is taken from the table without a DNA check. TRBV12-1 is a recognized pseudogene. Sequencing used peripheral blood. The chain's CDR3 is CASSQDRDREVPQHF. CDR3 DNA: TGTGCCAGCAGCCAAGACCGGGACAGGGAAGTGCCCCAGCATTTT.